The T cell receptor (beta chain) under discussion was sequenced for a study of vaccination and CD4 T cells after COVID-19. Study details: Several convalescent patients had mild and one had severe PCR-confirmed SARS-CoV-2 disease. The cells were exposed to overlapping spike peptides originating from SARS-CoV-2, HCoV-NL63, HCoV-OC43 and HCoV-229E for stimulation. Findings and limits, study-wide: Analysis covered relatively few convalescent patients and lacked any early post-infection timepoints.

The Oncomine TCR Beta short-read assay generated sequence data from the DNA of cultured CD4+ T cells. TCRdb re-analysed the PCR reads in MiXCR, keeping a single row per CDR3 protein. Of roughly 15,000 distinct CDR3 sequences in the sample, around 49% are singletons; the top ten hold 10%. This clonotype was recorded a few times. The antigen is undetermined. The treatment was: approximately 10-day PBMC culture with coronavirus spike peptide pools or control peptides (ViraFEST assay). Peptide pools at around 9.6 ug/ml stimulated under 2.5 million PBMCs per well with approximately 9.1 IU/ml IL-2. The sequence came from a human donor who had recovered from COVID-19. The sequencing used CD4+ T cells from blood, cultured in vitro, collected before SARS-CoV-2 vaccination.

In DNA, the CDR3 is TGTGCCAGTAGTATGGACTCGGGGGATATTGGCACTGAAGCTTTCTTT. The encoded protein is CASSMDSGDIGTEAFF. The chain carries TRBV19 and TRBJ1-1; a weak D match, TRBD1 (5 bases). Trimming took off 3 bases at V and 4 bases at J, with 18 bases between the two ends. Germline CDR1 and CDR2: LNHDA and SQIVND (reference sequence). The CDR3 extends over 16 amino acids.